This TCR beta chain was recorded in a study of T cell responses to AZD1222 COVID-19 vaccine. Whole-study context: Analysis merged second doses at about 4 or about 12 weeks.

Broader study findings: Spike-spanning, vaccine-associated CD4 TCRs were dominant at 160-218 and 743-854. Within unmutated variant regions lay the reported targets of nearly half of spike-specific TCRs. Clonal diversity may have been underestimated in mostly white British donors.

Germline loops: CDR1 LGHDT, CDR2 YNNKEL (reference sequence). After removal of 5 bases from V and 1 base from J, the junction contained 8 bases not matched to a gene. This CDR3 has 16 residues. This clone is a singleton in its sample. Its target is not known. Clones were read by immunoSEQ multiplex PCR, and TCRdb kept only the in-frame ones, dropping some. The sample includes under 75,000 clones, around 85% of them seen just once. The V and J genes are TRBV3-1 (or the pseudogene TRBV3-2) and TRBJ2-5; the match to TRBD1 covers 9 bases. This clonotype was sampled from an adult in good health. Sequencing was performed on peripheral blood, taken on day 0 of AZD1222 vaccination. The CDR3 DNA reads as TGTGCCAGCAGCGAGAGGGGACAGGGCTTCCAAGAGACCCAGTACTTC. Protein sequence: CASSERGQGFQETQYF.